This TCR beta chain was profiled in a study of cytomegalovirus exposure and HLA in healthy donors. General observations from the study: Several of the most significant clusters were apparently associated with common viral pathogens in a later analysis. The productive fraction for most TCR beta V segments was about 87% or about 30% in an earlier analysis.

Comments on this clone: Its antigen is still unknown.

The CDR3 extends over 16 amino acids. Germline V lookup: CDR1 SNHLY, CDR2 FYNNEI. With 6 bases clipped from V and 8 bases from J, the junction kept 11 bases outside the gene matches. The PCR made use of 60 Vbeta and 13 Jbeta primers. The data were produced by immunoSEQ multiplex PCR, yet TCRdb's version contains in-frame clones alone and is incomplete. The table includes more than 65,000 clones, 60% to 75% detected once. This sequence was found in a woman in her sixties in good health and CMV-seropositive. This chain uses TRBV2 with TRBJ1-4; 11 nucleotides match TRBD1. Sequencing was performed on PBMCs. The CDR3 nucleotides read TGTGCCAGCAGCCCGGGACAGGGGGTAACTAGGGAAAAACTGTTTTTT. This translates into CASSPGQGVTREKLFF.